This passage covers 14 T cell receptor beta chains from one sample sequenced in a study of blood T cell repertoires in COVID-19. Assay: immunoSEQ multiplex PCR; the TCRdb copy retains only in-frame clones and omits some. The data show some 240,000 clones, roughly 82% seen once. The sample taken for sequencing was peripheral blood. The receptors were sampled from a middle-aged woman who had recovered from COVID-19.

The CDR3 DNA follows: TGTGCCAGCAGCTTAGGACAGCGAAATGAGCAGTTCTTC. The encoded protein is CASSLGQRNEQFF. The chain joins TRBV7-3 to TRBJ2-1, with D perhaps TRBD1 (6 bases). The CDR3 runs to 13 residues. Between the trimmed V and J ends, which lost 2 bases and 7 bases, there was a span of 9 bases. The V gene's germline CDR1 is SGHTA and CDR2 FQGTGA.

The chain has TRBV6-6 and TRBJ1-6; D is perhaps TRBD1 (5 bases). V shed 3 bases and J shed 8 bases, with 11 bases lying between them. There are 14 residues in the CDR3. CDR1 MNHNY and CDR2 SVGAGI come from the germline V gene (reference sequence). CDR3: CASSYGVRDSPLHF. The CDR3 coding sequence is TGTGCCAGCAGTTATGGAGTCAGGGATTCACCCCTCCACTTT.

The chain recombines TRBV28 with TRBJ2-3, with D possibly being TRBD1 (5 bases). The germline CDR1 and CDR2 sequences are MDHEN and SYDVKM. Trimming took 6 bases from V and 0 from J, leaving 13 bases between them. The CDR3 runs 15 residues. CDR3 amino acids: CASSPTDLSTDTQYF. The CDR3 DNA reads as TGTGCCAGCAGCCCGACAGACCTCAGCACAGATACGCAGTATTTT.

There are a few counts of this clone. V and J are TRBV4-2 and TRBJ1-1, with 8 nucleotides matching TRBD1. Germline V gene lookup returns CDR1 LGHNA and CDR2 YNFKEQ. J lost 4 bases, V lost 3 bases, and 4 bases had no gene match. CDR3 length: 14 amino acids. CDR3 sequence (DNA): TGTGCCAGCAGCCAGGACAGGGCGGGCACTGAAGCTTTCTTT. Its translation: CASSQDRAGTEAFF.

Only one count was recorded for this clone. This rearrangement joins TRBV2 to TRBJ1-5; 9 positions agree with TRBD1. CDR1 and CDR2 (germline): SNHLY, FYNNEI. The trim removed 5 bases at V and 5 bases at J, leaving 7 bases unmatched. CDR3 size: 15 residues. The CDR3 here is CASSLDRGNYQPQHF. The CDR3 DNA follows: TGTGCCAGCAGTCTGGACAGGGGCAATTATCAGCCCCAGCATTTT. The full variable domain, with the rest looked up from reference TRBV2 and TRBJ1-5, is EPEVTQTPSHQVTQMGQEVILRCVPISNHLYFYWYRQILGQKVEFLVSFYNNEISEKSEIFDDQFSVERPDGSNFTLKIRSTKLEDSAMYFCASSLDRGNYQPQHFGDGTRLSIL.

The chain combines TRBV5-1 with TRBJ1-2; perhaps TRBD1 as D (6 bases). V was trimmed by 1 base and J by 6 bases, leaving 7 bases between them. The germline V gene has CDR1 SGHRS and CDR2 YFSETQ. This CDR3 has 12 residues. CDR3 DNA: TGCGCCAGCAGCTTGTCAGGGGATGGCTACACCTTC. This codes for CASSLSGDGYTF.

The table lists this clone with a count of one. The chain has TRBV7-2 and TRBJ1-4; D gene ambiguous. Germline-derived CDR1 and CDR2 are SGHTA and FQGNSA. Between the trimmed V and J ends, which lost 2 bases and 2 bases, there was a span of 9 bases. The CDR3 covers 15 residues. CDR3 residues: CASSLPWSTNEKLFF. The DNA of the CDR3 is TGTGCCAGCAGCTTACCGTGGAGCACTAATGAAAAACTGTTTTTT.

The V call is TRBV7-8, the J call TRBJ1-2; perhaps TRBD1 as D (5 bases). The CDR3 runs 13 residues. Germline V gene sequence: CDR1 SGHVS, CDR2 FQNEAQ. The V gene lost 5 bases and the J gene lost 4 bases, with 11 bases spanning the gap. DNA of the CDR3: TGTGCCAGCAGCCGAGACAGTAGCTATGGCTACACCTTC. It translates to CASSRDSSYGYTF.

The V gene is TRBV4-3, the J gene TRBJ2-1; D unclear. Germline V gene data show CDR1 as LGHNA and CDR2 as YSLEER. V was trimmed by 1 base and J by 0 bases, leaving 10 bases between them. This CDR3 contains 16 residues. DNA for the CDR3: TGCGCCAGCAGCCAAGCGCTGACACCCTCCTACAATGAGCAGTTCTTC. Its translation: CASSQALTPSYNEQFF.

The V gene is TRBV7-2, the J gene TRBJ1-2, with TRBD1 matching 8 bases. Germline assignment: CDR1 SGHTA and CDR2 FQGNSA. The CDR3 has 15 amino acids. V lost 5 bases and J lost 7; bases outside the gene matches: 12. CDR3 in DNA: TGTGCCAGCAGCCTGCCGGACAGGGTGGATTCTGGCTACACCTTC. Protein: CASSLPDRVDSGYTF.

The gene calls are TRBV6-2 or TRBV6-3 and TRBJ1-4, with 12 bases that match TRBD1. The junction had 14 bases not matched to a gene; V was cut back by 4 bases and J by 8 bases. The CDR3 spans 18 residues. Germline V CDR1 and CDR2: MNHEY, SVGEGT. CDR3 DNA: TGTGCCAGCAGTTTTCTGAGCCTTCGGGACAGGGGGCGCGAAAAACTGTTTTTT. This gives the protein CASSFLSLRDRGREKLFF.

This sequence joins TRBV13 and TRBJ2-3; TRBD2 aligns across 8 bases. Germline V lookup: CDR1 PRHDT, CDR2 FYEKMQ (reference sequence). This CDR3 has 15 amino acids. The V segment lost 1 base and the J segment 3 bases; nucleotides outside the gene matches: 3. CDR3 loop: CASSLEGLETDTQYF. The CDR3 DNA sequence: TGTGCCAGCAGCTTAGAGGGACTAGAAACAGATACGCAGTATTTT.

The chain is built from TRBV11-2 and TRBJ2-1; 8 bases map to TRBD2. Germline loops: CDR1 SGHAT, CDR2 FQNNGV. The CDR3 is 14 amino acids. V shed 4 bases, J shed 4 bases, and the junction held 3 bases outside the gene matches. The DNA for the CDR3 is TGTGCCAGCAGCTCCTTAGCGGGGTACAATGAGCAGTTCTTC. Translating gives CASSSLAGYNEQFF.

The chain couples TRBV28 to TRBJ2-7, with 10 bases identical to TRBD1. Per germline, CDR1 MDHEN and CDR2 SYDVKM. The length of the CDR3 is 14 residues. The J segment lost 3 bases and the V segment lost 6 bases, leaving 5 bases of the junction unmatched. The CDR3 region has the DNA TGTGCCAGCAGGAGACAGGGGGCTGACTACGAGCAGTACTTC. Translation: CASRRQGADYEQYF.